Sequencing of this TCR beta chain was carried out in a study of blood T cell repertoires in COVID-19. Study details: The United States, Italy and Spain supplied acute and convalescent COVID-19 samples.

V was cut by 3 bases and J by 5 bases, with 14 bases left in between. The germline CDR1 and CDR2 sequences are KGHSH and LQKENI. CDR3 length equals 14 residues. Original processing notes: The assay estimated nucleated cells by amplifying reference gene primers. Data came from immunoSEQ multiplex PCR; TCRdb stores just in-frame clones and leaves some out. The DNA gave D and trimming, while V, J and clone size come from that table. The table shows 250,000 to 300,000 clones, with 75% to 90% occurring only once. The sequence was obtained from a woman aged 45-60 years who had recovered from COVID-19. Sequencing input: peripheral blood. This sequence joins TRBV18 and TRBJ2-7, with D possibly matching TRBD1 (6 bases). The CDR3 DNA sequence: TGTGCCAGCTCACCGGGAAGCAGGGGCGACGAGCAGTACTTC. It encodes CASSPGSRGDEQYF.